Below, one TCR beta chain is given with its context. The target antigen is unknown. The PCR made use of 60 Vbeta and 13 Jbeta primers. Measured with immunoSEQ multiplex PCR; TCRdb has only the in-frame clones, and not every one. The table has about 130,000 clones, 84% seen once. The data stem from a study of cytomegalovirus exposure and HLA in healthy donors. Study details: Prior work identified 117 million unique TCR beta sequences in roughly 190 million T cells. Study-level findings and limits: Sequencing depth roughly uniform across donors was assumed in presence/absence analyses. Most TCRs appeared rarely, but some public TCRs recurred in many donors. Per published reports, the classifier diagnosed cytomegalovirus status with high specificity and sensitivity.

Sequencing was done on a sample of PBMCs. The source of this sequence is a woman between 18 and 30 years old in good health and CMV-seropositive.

CDR3 in amino acids: CASSLDSGGVINEQFF. DNA of the CDR3: TGTGCCAGCAGCTTAGACTCGGGGGGGGTAATCAATGAGCAGTTCTTC. The chain employs TRBV7-9 and TRBJ2-1, with TRBD2 identical over 8 bases. Per germline, CDR1 SEHNR and CDR2 FQNEAQ (reference sequence). The CDR3 length is 16 residues. V shed 1 base and J 6 bases; nucleotides not matched to a gene: 8.